The present T cell receptor beta chain was sequenced within a study of blood T cell repertoires in COVID-19. This CDR3 has 13 residues. Per germline, CDR1 WNHNN and CDR2 SYGVQD (reference sequence). Trimming cost V 5 bases and J 7 bases, with 11 bases left between them. In the original workflow: Nucleated cell counts were estimated from reference gene primer amplification. Clones were sequenced by immunoSEQ multiplex PCR, and TCRdb holds only the in-frame ones, with some missing. Clone size and V and J calls were adopted from that table, with D and trimming inferred from the DNA. The data show 130,000 or so clones, around 76% seen once.

The V gene is TRBV10-1, the J gene TRBJ1-4; D gene uncertain. The TCR originated in a human donor in a cohort sampled during active COVID-19. The sample consisted of peripheral blood. CDR3 residues: CASSREGSEKLFF. In DNA, the CDR3 is TGCGCCAGCAGTCGGGAAGGGAGTGAAAAACTGTTTTTT.